This section outlines one T cell receptor beta chain sequence together with its context. The data are from a study of glioma-infiltrating T cells after dendritic cell vaccination. The immunoSEQ assay amplified TCRB CDR3 from up to roughly 2 ug DNA. The protocol was immunoSEQ multiplex PCR, while the TCRdb copy is restricted to in-frame clones and leaves out a portion. The table includes tens of thousands of clones, under 90% detected once. CDR1 MGHDK and CDR2 SYGVNS come from the germline V gene. The CDR3 spans 13 residues. After removal of 4 bases from V and 5 bases from J, the junction contained 4 bases not matched to a gene.

The genes are TRBV25-1 and TRBJ2-5; 7 positions agree with TRBD2. The sequencing here drew on blood, taken before dendritic cell vaccination. This clonotype was obtained from a human donor with glioblastoma. This CDR3 reads CASSAAGSETQYF. In nucleotides, the CDR3 is TGTGCCAGCAGTGCAGCGGGGAGTGAGACCCAGTACTTC.